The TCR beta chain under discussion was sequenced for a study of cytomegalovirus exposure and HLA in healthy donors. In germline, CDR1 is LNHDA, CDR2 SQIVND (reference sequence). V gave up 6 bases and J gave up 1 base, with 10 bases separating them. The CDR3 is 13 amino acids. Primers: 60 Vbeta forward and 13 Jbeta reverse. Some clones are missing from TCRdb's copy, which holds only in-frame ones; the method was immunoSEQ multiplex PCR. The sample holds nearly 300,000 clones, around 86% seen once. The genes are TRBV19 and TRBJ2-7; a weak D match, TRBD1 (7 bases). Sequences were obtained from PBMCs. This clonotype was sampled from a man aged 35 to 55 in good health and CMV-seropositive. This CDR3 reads CASRRDSSYEQYF. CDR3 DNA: TGTGCCAGTAGGCGGGACAGTTCCTACGAGCAGTACTTC.